These T cell receptor beta chains were read from a single sample in a study of somatic mutations in cytotoxic T cells in rheumatoid arthritis. Sequencing was performed with immunoSEQ multiplex PCR; in TCRdb, only in-frame clones are kept and a portion is missing. This repertoire shows about 18,000 clones, 70% to 80% found once; its top ten account for roughly 5%. Sample: CD8+ T cells sorted from blood. The origin of the receptors is a man between 60 and 75 years old in good health. Both conserved end residues are part of each CDR3. The order of the fields is CDR3 protein, CDR3 DNA, V gene, D gene, clone size, J gene. D genes are given only for firm matches. Not every row has a clone size; where given, it reads once, few, many or a size class.

CASSLRQGSKNIQYF,TGTGCCAGCAGCTTAAGACAGGGTTCCAAAAACATTCAGTACTTC,TRBV7-9,TRBD1,once,TRBJ2-4
CASSSRGGGYGYTF,TGTGCCAGCAGCTCCAGGGGTGGCGGTTATGGCTACACCTTC,TRBV11-1,-,few,TRBJ1-2
CASSLEARVTYEQYF,TGTGCCAGCAGCTTAGAAGCCCGGGTGACCTACGAGCAGTACTTC,TRBV11-2,-,-,TRBJ2-7
CASSRGGAWGDTF,TGTGCCAGCAGCCGAGGGGGGGCTTGGGGCGACACCTTC,TRBV7-9,-,-,TRBJ1-2
CASSWGQGAAYEQYF,TGCGCCAGCAGCTGGGGACAGGGGGCGGCCTACGAGCAGTACTTC,TRBV5-1,TRBD1,-,TRBJ2-7
CASGLIRTGGATGELFF,TGTGCTAGTGGTTTGATTCGGACAGGGGGCGCCACCGGGGAGCTGTTTTTT,TRBV12-5,TRBD1,-,TRBJ2-2
CASSIDGQGSTEAFF,TGTGCCAGTAGTATAGACGGACAGGGGAGCACTGAAGCTTTCTTT,TRBV19,TRBD1,-,TRBJ1-1
CASSQEEFSGANVLTF,TGCGCCAGCAGCCAAGAGGAGTTCTCTGGGGCCAACGTCCTGACTTTC,TRBV4-3,-,-,TRBJ2-6
CASNNPGAGEQYF,TGTGCCAGTAATAACCCTGGGGCTGGCGAGCAGTACTTC,TRBV19,-,-,TRBJ2-7
CAISRLVDEQFF,TGTGCCATCAGTAGACTAGTCGATGAGCAGTTCTTC,TRBV10-3,-,-,TRBJ2-1
CAWSVQAGTQYF,TGTGCCTGGAGTGTACAAGCGGGGACCCAGTACTTC,TRBV30,-,-,TRBJ2-5
CASSLIAGAIHGELFF,TGTGCCAGCAGCTTAATAGCGGGGGCCATTCACGGGGAGCTGTTTTTT,TRBV11-2,TRBD2,few,TRBJ2-2
CASSLVRQGGGNEQFF,TGTGCCAGCAGCTTAGTCCGACAGGGTGGGGGGAATGAGCAGTTCTTC,TRBV11-3,-,-,TRBJ2-1
CSVGLAGNGSYEQYF,TGCAGCGTCGGACTAGCGGGTAACGGCTCCTACGAGCAGTACTTC,TRBV29-1,TRBD2,-,TRBJ2-7
CASATGLNTEAFF,TGTGCCAGCGCGACAGGGCTAAACACTGAAGCTTTCTTT,TRBV6-4,TRBD1,-,TRBJ1-1
CASSFGWGVKNIQYF,TGTGCCAGCAGTTTCGGATGGGGGGTCAAAAACATTCAGTACTTC,TRBV27,-,-,TRBJ2-4
CASSWTSGMASEQFF,TGTGCCAGCAGCTGGACTAGCGGGATGGCGAGTGAGCAGTTCTTC,TRBV7-2,TRBD2,-,TRBJ2-1
CASSFSGIPYEQYF,TGTGCCAGCAGTTTTAGCGGGATTCCCTACGAGCAGTACTTC,TRBV6-5,TRBD2,few,TRBJ2-7
CASSSSGTGGPDEQYF,TGTGCCAGCAGCTCATCTGGGACAGGGGGCCCGGACGAGCAGTACTTC,TRBV7-6,TRBD1,-,TRBJ2-7
CASSQGAGGPFF,TGTGCCAGCAGCCAAGGGGCCGGGGGGCCGTTCTTC,TRBV4-2,-,-,TRBJ2-1
CASGGLNNEQFF,TGTGCCAGCGGCGGACTTAACAATGAGCAGTTCTTC,TRBV6-6,-,-,TRBJ2-1
CASSQVRLAGRQGDTQYF,TGCGCCAGCAGCCAAGTTCGACTAGCGGGACGGCAGGGAGATACGCAGTATTTT,TRBV4-1,TRBD2,-,TRBJ2-3
CASSFRDRDADTQYF,TGCGCCAGCAGCTTCCGGGACAGGGATGCAGATACGCAGTATTTT,TRBV5-1,TRBD1,few,TRBJ2-3
CASSIDGDYPDTQYF,TGTGCCAGTAGTATAGACGGGGACTATCCAGATACGCAGTATTTT,TRBV19,TRBD2,few,TRBJ2-3